This T cell receptor (beta chain) was identified during a study of T cells in Graves' hyperthyroidism and ophthalmopathy. Many counts were recorded for this clonotype. RNA transcripts served as the template for amplifying TCR beta CDR3 regions. Using the HTBI primer set, a first-round RT-PCR was run on the TCR CDR3. Via MiXCR, TCRdb re-called the multiplex PCR reads, giving one row per CDR3 protein. Among roughly 290,000 distinct CDR3 sequences, approximately 15% were seen once, and the ten largest hold about 51%. From germline, CDR1 is SGDLS and CDR2 YYNGEE. Losses at the gene ends were 2 bases for V and 5 bases for J; bases not matched to a gene: 8. The CDR3 sequence is 15 residues long.

The sequencing sample was made of blood. This sequence originates from an older woman with Graves' ophthalmopathy. J is TRBJ2-3 and V is TRBV9, with 7 bases that match TRBD2. The CDR3 is CASSVASAGVDTQYF. The CDR3 nucleotides are TGTGCCAGCAGCGTTGCTTCTGCGGGAGTAGATACGCAGTATTTT.